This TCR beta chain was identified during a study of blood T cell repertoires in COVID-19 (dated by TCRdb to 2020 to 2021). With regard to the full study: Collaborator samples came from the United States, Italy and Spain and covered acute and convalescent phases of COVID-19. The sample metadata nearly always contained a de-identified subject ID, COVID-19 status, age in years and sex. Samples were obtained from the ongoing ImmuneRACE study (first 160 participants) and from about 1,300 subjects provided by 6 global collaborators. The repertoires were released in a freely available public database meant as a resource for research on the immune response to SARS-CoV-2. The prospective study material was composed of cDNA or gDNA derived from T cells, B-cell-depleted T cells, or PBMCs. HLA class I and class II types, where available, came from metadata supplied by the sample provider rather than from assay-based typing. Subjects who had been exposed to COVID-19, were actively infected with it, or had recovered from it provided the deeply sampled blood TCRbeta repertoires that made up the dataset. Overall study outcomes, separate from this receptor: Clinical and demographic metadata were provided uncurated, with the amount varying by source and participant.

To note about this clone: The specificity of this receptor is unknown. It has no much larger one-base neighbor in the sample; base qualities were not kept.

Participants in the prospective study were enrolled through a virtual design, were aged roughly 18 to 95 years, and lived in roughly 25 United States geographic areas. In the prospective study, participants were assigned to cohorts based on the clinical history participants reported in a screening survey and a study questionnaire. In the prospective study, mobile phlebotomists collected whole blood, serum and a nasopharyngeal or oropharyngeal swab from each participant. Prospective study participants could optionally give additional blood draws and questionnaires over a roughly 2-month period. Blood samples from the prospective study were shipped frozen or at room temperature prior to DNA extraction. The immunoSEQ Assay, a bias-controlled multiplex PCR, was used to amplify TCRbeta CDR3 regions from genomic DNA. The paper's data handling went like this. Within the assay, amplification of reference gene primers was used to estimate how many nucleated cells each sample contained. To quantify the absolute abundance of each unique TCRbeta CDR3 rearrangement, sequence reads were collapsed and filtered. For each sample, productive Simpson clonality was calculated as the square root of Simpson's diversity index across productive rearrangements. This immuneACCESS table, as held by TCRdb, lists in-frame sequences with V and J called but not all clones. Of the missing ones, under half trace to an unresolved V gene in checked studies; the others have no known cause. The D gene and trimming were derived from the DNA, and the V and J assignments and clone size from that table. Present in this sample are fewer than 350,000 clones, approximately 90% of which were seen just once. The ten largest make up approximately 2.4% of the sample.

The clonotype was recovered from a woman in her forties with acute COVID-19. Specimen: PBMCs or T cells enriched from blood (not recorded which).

The nucleotide sequence is given as TGTGCCAGCAGTTCCTCCTCATCAGGGACAGGGGGCCTCTACGAGCAGTACTTC. Translated, it gives CASSSSSSGTGGLYEQYF. The chain couples TRBV28 to TRBJ2-7, with 12 central nucleotides matching TRBD1. Measured from the cysteine to the phenylalanine, the CDR3 is 18 residues long. Only the CDR3 portion is preserved as DNA: 54 bases, with reading frame beginning at the first base. After removal of 4 bases from V and 3 bases from J, the junction retains 13 bases not matched to a gene. Based on the germline V gene, the CDR1 and CDR2 sequences are MDHEN and SYDVKM.